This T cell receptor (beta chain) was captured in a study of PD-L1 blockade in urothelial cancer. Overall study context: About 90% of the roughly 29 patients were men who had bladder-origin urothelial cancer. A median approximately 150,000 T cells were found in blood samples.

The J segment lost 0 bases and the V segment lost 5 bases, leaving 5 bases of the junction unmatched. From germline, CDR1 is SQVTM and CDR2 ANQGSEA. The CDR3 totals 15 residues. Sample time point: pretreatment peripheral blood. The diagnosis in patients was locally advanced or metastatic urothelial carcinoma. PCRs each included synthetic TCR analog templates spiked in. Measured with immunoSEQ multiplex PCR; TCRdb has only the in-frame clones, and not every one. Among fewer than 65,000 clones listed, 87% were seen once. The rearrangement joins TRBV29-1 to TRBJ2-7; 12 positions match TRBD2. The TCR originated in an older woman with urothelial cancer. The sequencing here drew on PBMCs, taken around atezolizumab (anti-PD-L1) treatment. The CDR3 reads CSVNLAGGSSYEQYF. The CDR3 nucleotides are TGCAGCGTTAATCTAGCGGGAGGGAGCTCCTACGAGCAGTACTTC.